The clone carrying this T cell receptor beta chain was observed a few times. Its specificity is not known. This entry is derived from a study of T cells after yellow fever vaccination. Overall study findings and caveats: It was the secondary response that reached its peak faster, day 5 versus 15, but it was weaker.

V was cut by 4 bases and J by 3 bases, with 9 bases left in between. Germline CDR1 reads SGHDN; CDR2 reads FVKESK. The CDR3 spans 13 residues. Template-switching 5'RACE yielded the TCR cDNA; a universal primer site and UMIs were added in the process. One entry per CDR3 protein results from TCRdb running MiXCR on the 5' RACE reads. In the table there are a few hundred thousand distinct CDR3 sequences, roughly 8.7% of which are singletons. The sequencing here drew on CD4+ T cells sorted from PBMCs, taken 5 days after the yellow fever booster vaccination. The chain recombines TRBV14 with TRBJ1-1, with a possible D match to TRBD1 (6 bases). This TCR was sampled from a man between 18 and 35 years old who received the YFV17D yellow fever vaccine. The chain's CDR3 is CASSLQGYTEAFF. The CDR3 nucleotides read TGTGCCAGCAGCCTTCAGGGGTACACTGAAGCTTTCTTT.